What follows are 7 T cell receptor beta chains derived from one specimen sequenced in a study of OX40 agonist ivuxolimab in advanced cancers. The library was prepared using the immunoSEQ multiplex PCR assay. As stored in TCRdb, this immuneACCESS dataset retains in-frame rearrangements with V and J assigned. A fraction of the clones does not appear; measured against another copy, unresolved V genes explain less than half of the discrepancy, and the remainder lacks a known reason. Present in this sample are around 76,000 clones, around 87% of which were seen just once. 0.45% to 0.7% of the sample lies in the top ten. Sequences were derived from CD4+ or CD8+ T cells sorted from blood, sampled in a trial of the OX40 agonist ivuxolimab. Receptor source: an adult with an advanced solid tumor such as melanoma, head and neck, liver or kidney cancer.

This rearrangement joins TRBV30 to TRBJ2-5, with TRBD1 matching over 8 bases. Germline CDR1 is GTSNPN and CDR2 is SVGIG (reference sequence). V gave up 4 bases and J gave up 1 base; unmatched junction bases: 17. This CDR3 has 18 residues. The CDR3 sequence: CAWTQNPRGRTLQETQYF. The CDR3 nucleotides read TGTGCCTGGACCCAAAACCCCAGGGGGCGCACTCTCCAAGAGACCCAGTACTTC.

The chain couples TRBV18 to TRBJ2-7; D may be TRBD1 (5 bases). The CDR3 is made up of 13 amino acids. Germline values: CDR1 KGHSH, CDR2 LQKENI. V lost 3 bases and J 2 bases, leaving 8 bases between the germline ends. CDR3: CASSPSTAYEQYF. The CDR3 DNA reads TGTGCCAGCTCACCCTCGACAGCCTACGAGCAGTACTTC. Together with reference TRBV18 and TRBJ2-7, the CDR3 gives the full variable domain: NAGVMQNPRHLVRRRGQEARLRCSPMKGHSHVYWYRQLPEEGLKFMVYLQKENIIDESGMPKERFSAEFPKEGPSILRIQQVVRGDSAAYFCASSPSTAYEQYFGPGTRLTVT.

The chain combines TRBV7-2 with TRBJ2-7; D is possibly TRBD1 (5 bases). V lost 6 bases and J 3 bases, leaving 15 bases between the germline ends. CDR1 and CDR2 from the germline V gene are SGHTA and FQGNSA. The CDR3 is made up of 14 amino acids. CDR3 in amino acids: CASRKDNTLYEQYF. CDR3 nucleotide sequence: TGTGCCAGCAGGAAGGACAATACCCTCTACGAGCAGTACTTC.

V gene TRBV7-2 combines with J gene TRBJ1-1, with 11 bases aligning to TRBD1. The germline CDR1 and CDR2 sequences are SGHTA and FQGNSA. There are 18 residues in the CDR3. V shed 6 bases and J 1 base; nucleotides not matched to a gene: 13. The CDR3 sequence is CASSSTIRDRGGNTEAFF. As DNA, the CDR3 is TGTGCCAGCAGTTCTACCATCCGGGACAGGGGGGGGAACACTGAAGCTTTCTTT.

The chain combines TRBV19 with TRBJ1-1, with D maybe TRBD1 (6 bases). V shed 5 bases and J shed 5 bases, with 24 bases lying between them. CDR3 size: 17 residues. Germline V gene sequence: CDR1 LNHDA, CDR2 SQIVND (reference sequence). CDR3 protein: CASSARSPGAGGTEAFF. In nucleotides, the CDR3 is TGTGCCAGTAGTGCCCGATCCCCGGGGGCCGGGGGTACTGAAGCTTTCTTT.

This chain connects TRBV11-3 to TRBJ2-1, with D perhaps being TRBD1 or TRBD2 (6 bases each). The length of the CDR3 is 13 residues. Looked up from germline, CDR1 is SGHNT and CDR2 is YENEEA. V lost 0 bases and J lost 10, with 10 bases in between. CDR3 in amino acids: CASSLERGAEQFF. CDR3 nucleotide sequence: TGTGCCAGCAGCTTAGAAAGGGGGGCGGAGCAGTTCTTC.

The V and J genes are TRBV25-1 and TRBJ2-1; 8 nucleotides align to TRBD2. The germline CDR1 and CDR2 sequences are MGHDK and SYGVNS. The junction had 7 bases not matched to a gene; V was cut back by 8 bases and J by 1 base. The length of the CDR3 is 15 residues. CDR3 bases: TGTGCCAGCTCCGGGACTAGGGGGTCCTACAATGAGCAGTTCTTC. Translating it yields CASSGTRGSYNEQFF.